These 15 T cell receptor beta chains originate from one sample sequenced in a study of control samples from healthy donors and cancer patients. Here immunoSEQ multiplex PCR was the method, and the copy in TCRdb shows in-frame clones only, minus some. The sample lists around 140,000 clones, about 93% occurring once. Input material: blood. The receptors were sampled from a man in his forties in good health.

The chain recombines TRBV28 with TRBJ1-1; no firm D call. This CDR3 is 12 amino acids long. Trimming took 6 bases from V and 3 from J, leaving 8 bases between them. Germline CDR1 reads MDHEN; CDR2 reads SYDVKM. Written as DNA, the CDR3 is TGTGCCAGCAGCACCACAGACACTGAAGCTTTCTTT. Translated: CASSTTDTEAFF.

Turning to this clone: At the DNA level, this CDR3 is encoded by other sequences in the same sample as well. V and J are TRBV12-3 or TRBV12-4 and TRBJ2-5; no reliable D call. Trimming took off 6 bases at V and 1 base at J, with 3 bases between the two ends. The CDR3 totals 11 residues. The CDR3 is CASSLQETQYF. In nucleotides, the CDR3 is TGTGCCAGCAGCCTCCAAGAGACCCAGTACTTC.

This chain's CDR3 is CASSELYLVDSNQPQHF. The CDR3 DNA sequence: TGTGCCAGCAGTGAATTGTACCTGGTCGATAGCAATCAGCCCCAGCATTTT. The chain combines TRBV2 with TRBJ1-5, with D hard to call. CDR1 and CDR2 from the germline V gene are SNHLY and FYNNEI. V lost 2 bases and J 0 bases, leaving 14 bases between the germline ends. The CDR3 length is 17 residues.

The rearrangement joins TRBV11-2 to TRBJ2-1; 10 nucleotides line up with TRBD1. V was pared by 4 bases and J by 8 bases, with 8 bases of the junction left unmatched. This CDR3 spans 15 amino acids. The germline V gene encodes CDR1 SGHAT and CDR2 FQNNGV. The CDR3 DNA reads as TGTGCCAGCAGCTCCTCGGGACAGGGGCTCTATGAGCAGTTCTTC. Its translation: CASSSSGQGLYEQFF.

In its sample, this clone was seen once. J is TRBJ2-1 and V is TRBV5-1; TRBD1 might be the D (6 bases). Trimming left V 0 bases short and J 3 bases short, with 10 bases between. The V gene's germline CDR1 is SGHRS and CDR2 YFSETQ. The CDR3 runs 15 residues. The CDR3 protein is CASSLDGRGYNEQFF. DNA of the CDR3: TGCGCCAGCAGCTTGGATGGCAGGGGCTACAATGAGCAGTTCTTC.

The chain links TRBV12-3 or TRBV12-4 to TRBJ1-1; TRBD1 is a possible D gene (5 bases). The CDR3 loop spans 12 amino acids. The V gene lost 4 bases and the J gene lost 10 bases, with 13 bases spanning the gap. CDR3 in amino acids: CASSSPGRGAFF. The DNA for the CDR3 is TGTGCCAGCAGTTCCCCCGGGAGGGGAGCTTTCTTT.

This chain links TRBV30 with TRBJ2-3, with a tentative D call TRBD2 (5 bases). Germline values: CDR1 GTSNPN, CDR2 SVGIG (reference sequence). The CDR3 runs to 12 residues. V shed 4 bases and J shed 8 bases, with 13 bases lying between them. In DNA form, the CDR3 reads TGTGCCTGGAACCCATCAGGAGGTACGCAGTATTTT. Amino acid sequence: CAWNPSGGTQYF.

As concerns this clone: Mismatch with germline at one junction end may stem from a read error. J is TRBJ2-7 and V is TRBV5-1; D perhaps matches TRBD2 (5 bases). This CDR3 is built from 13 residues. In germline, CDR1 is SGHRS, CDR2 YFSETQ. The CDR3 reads CASGLDGGLEQYF. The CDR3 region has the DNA TGCGCCAGCGGCTTGGACGGAGGCTTGGAGCAGTACTTC.

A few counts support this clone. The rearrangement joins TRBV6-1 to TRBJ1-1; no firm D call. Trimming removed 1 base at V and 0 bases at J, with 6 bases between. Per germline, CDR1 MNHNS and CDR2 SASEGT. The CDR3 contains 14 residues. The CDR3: CASSEEALNTEAFF. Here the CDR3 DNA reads TGTGCCAGCAGTGAAGAGGCGTTGAACACTGAAGCTTTCTTT.

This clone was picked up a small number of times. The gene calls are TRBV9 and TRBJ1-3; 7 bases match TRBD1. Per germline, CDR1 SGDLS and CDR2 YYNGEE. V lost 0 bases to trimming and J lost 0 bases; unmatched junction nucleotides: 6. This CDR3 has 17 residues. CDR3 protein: CASSVDPGQSSGNTIYF. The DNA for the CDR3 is TGTGCCAGCAGCGTAGATCCGGGACAGAGCTCTGGAAACACCATATATTTT. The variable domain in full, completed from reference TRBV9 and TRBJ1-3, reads DSGVTQTPKHLITATGQRVTLRCSPRSGDLSVYWYQQSLDQGLQFLIQYYNGEERAKGNILERFSAQQFPDLHSELNLSSLELGDSALYFCASSVDPGQSSGNTIYFGEGSWLTVV.

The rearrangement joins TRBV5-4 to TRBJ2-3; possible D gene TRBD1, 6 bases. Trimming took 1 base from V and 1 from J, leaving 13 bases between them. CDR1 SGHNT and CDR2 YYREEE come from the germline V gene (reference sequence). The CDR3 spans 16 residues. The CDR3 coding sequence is TGTGCCAGCAGCTTGAGGGGGATCCTCGGCACAGATACGCAGTATTTT. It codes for CASSLRGILGTDTQYF.

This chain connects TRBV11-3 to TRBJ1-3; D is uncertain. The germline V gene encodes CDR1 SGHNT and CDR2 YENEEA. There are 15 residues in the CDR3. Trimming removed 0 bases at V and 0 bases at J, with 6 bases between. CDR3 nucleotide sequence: TGTGCCAGCAGCTTAGATTCGAGCTCTGGAAACACCATATATTTT. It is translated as CASSLDSSSGNTIYF.

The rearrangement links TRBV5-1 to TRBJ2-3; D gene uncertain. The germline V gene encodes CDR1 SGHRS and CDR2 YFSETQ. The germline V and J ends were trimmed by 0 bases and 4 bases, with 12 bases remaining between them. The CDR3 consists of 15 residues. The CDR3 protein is CASSLAVALADTQYF. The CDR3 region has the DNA TGCGCCAGCAGCTTGGCCGTTGCTTTGGCAGATACGCAGTATTTT.

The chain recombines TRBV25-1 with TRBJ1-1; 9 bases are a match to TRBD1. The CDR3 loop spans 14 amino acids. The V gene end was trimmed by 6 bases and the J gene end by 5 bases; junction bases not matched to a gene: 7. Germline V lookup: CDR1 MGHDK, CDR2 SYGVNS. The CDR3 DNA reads TGTGCCAGCAGCGGGACAGGGCGGAATACTGAAGCTTTCTTT. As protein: CASSGTGRNTEAFF.

CDR3 DNA: TGTGCCAGCAGTGAATTTATAGGGACTGAAGCTTTCTTT. Amino acid sequence: CASSEFIGTEAFF. The chain joins TRBV25-1 to TRBJ1-1; no definite D call. CDR3 length equals 13 residues. V lost 1 base to trimming and J lost 5 bases, with 8 bases between them. CDR1 MGHDK and CDR2 SYGVNS come from the germline V gene.